What follows are 28 T cell receptor beta chains derived from one specimen sequenced in a study of CD8+CD57+ T cells in acquired aplastic anemia. The template for TCR beta VDJ and CDR3 sequence profiling was genomic DNA. Using its own MiXCR run on the reads, TCRdb lists one record per CDR3 protein. The sample shows around 140,000 distinct CDR3 sequences, less than 45% of them seen only once. The sequencing sample was made of sorted CD4+, CD8+, or CD8+CD57+ T cells (not recorded which) from PBMCs. These receptors were taken from a human donor in good health, serving as a control.

This clonotype has at least ten counts. The CDR3 DNA reads TGTGCCAGCAGCTCCCCTTGGGTTCGGAGCTCTGGAAACACCATATATTTT. Amino acid sequence: CASSSPWVRSSGNTIYF. The V and J genes are TRBV7-9 and TRBJ1-3; D is ambiguous. This CDR3 contains 17 residues. Deletions cut 4 bases from V and 0 bases from J, with 16 bases between. The germline V gene has CDR1 SEHNR and CDR2 FQNEAQ (reference sequence).

This clonotype was recorded many times. The chain has TRBV19 and TRBJ1-3; D gene unclear. Trimming took 3 bases from V and 0 from J, leaving 6 bases between them. The CDR3 loop spans 14 amino acids. Germline V gene lookup returns CDR1 LNHDA and CDR2 SQIVND (reference sequence). This chain's CDR3 is CASSILSSGNTIYF. The DNA for the CDR3 is TGTGCCAGTAGTATTCTGAGCTCTGGAAACACCATATATTTT. Combining the CDR3 with reference TRBV19 and TRBJ1-3 gives the whole variable domain DGGITQSPKYLFRKEGQNVTLSCEQNLNHDAMYWYRQDPGQGLRLIYYSQIVNDFQKGDIAEGYSVSREKKESFPLTVTSAQKNPTAFYLCASSILSSGNTIYFGEGSWLTVV.

For this clonotype: It may be a read error: a sequence one base away is much more abundant. The chain recombines TRBV5-6 with TRBJ2-7; 8 bases are shared with TRBD1. This CDR3 contains 14 residues. Germline V gene lookup returns CDR1 SGHDT and CDR2 YYEEEE. The CDR3 reads CASSLYRGTYERYF. CDR3 DNA sequence: TGTGCCAGCAGCTTGTACAGGGGGACCTACGAGCGGTACTTC.

The V gene is TRBV10-2, the J gene TRBJ2-7; no clear D. Germline-derived CDR1 and CDR2 are WSHSY and SAAADI. This CDR3 has 14 amino acids. Trimming took 4 bases from V and 1 from J, leaving 11 bases between them. The CDR3 loop reads CASSGGGSSYEQYF. The CDR3 DNA is TGCGCCAGCAGTGGTGGCGGTTCTTCCTACGAGCAGTACTTC.

The V and J genes are TRBV19 and TRBJ2-1; D may be TRBD2 (7 bases). CDR3 size: 13 residues. Looked up from germline, CDR1 is LNHDA and CDR2 is SQIVND (reference sequence). Trimming shortened V by 11 bases and J by 5 bases, and 16 bases separated the two germline ends. The CDR3 loop reads CASGGRRNNEQFF. Written as DNA, the CDR3 is TGTGCCTCCGGGGGGCGTAGGAACAATGAGCAGTTCTTC. The full variable domain, completed using reference TRBV19 and TRBJ2-1, is DGGITQSPKYLFRKEGQNVTLSCEQNLNHDAMYWYRQDPGQGLRLIYYSQIVNDFQKGDIAEGYSVSREKKESFPLTVTSAQKNPTAFYLCASGGRRNNEQFFGPGTRLTVL.

The chain employs TRBV29-1 and TRBJ2-7; the match to TRBD2 covers 7 bases. The ends lost 4 bases at V and 1 base at J; junction bases unmatched: 1. There are 12 residues in the CDR3. Germline assignment: CDR1 SQVTM and CDR2 ANQGSEA. The CDR3 spells CSVGDYSYEQYF. DNA of the CDR3: TGCAGCGTTGGGGACTATTCCTACGAGCAGTACTTC.

This clonotype has ten or more counts. J is TRBJ1-1 and V is TRBV5-5; weak D call: TRBD1 (5 bases). CDR3 length: 14 residues. The germline V and J ends were trimmed by 4 bases and 5 bases, with 15 bases remaining between them. Germline V gives CDR1 SGHKS, CDR2 YYEKEE (reference sequence). CDR3 sequence (DNA): TGTGCCAGCAGCCGGAACACGGGGGGGACTGAAGCTTTCTTT. This sequence encodes CASSRNTGGTEAFF.

In this sample, this clonotype turned up many times. The chain recombines TRBV4-1 with TRBJ2-1, with 10 positions matching TRBD2. The germline CDR1 and CDR2 sequences are MGHRA and YSYEKL. This CDR3 has 16 residues. After removal of 2 bases from V and 9 bases from J, the junction contained 10 bases not matched to a gene. CDR3 sequence reads: CASSQPPGTSVFEQFF. DNA of the CDR3: TGCGCCAGCAGCCAACCACCCGGGACTAGCGTCTTTGAGCAGTTCTTC.

This clonotype has at least ten counts. The rearrangement uses TRBV19 and TRBJ2-2; the D gene is possibly TRBD2 (6 bases). V was clipped by 4 bases and J by 5 bases, with 11 bases between them. The CDR3 contains 14 residues. CDR1 is LNHDA, CDR2 SQIVND, per germline (reference sequence). The CDR3 DNA reads TGTGCCAGTAGTACGGGGGTAGGAACCGGGGAGCTGTTTTTT. Its protein product is CASSTGVGTGELFF.

This clonotype was observed many times. The CDR3 DNA reads TGCAGTGCTCCATCCGGGAGGGGGCCTGAAGCTTTCTTT. It translates to CSAPSGRGPEAFF. The chain is built from TRBV20-1 and TRBJ1-1, with 7 nucleotides matching TRBD1. The germline V gene has CDR1 DFQATT and CDR2 SNEGSKA (reference sequence). V lost 5 bases, J lost 6 bases, and 9 bases stayed unmatched. The CDR3 spans 13 residues.

A note on this clonotype: Relative to the germline gene, one junction end is altered; a read error may explain this. This chain links TRBV10-3 with TRBJ1-2; unclear D gene. Germline V lookup: CDR1 ENHRY, CDR2 SYGVKD. The CDR3 has 14 amino acids. The DNA for the CDR3 is TGTGCCAGCAGTTACCGGGAACGGAACTATGGCTACACCTTC. This codes for CASSYRERNYGYTF.

This clonotype was recorded at least ten times. This chain links TRBV2 with TRBJ1-3; 7 bases match TRBD1. Trimming cost V 6 bases and J 3 bases; bases outside gene matches: 11. CDR1 and CDR2 from the germline V gene are SNHLY and FYNNEI. The length of the CDR3 is 16 residues. CDR3 bases: TGTGCCAGCAGCGAGAGAGGGGGCGGAAGTGGAAACACCATATATTTT. As protein: CASSERGGGSGNTIYF.

On this clonotype itself: A much more abundant neighbour one base away suggests this may be a read error. V gene TRBV12-3 or TRBV12-4 combines with J gene TRBJ2-6; TRBD1 matches at 8 bases. The CDR3 runs 17 residues. CDR3 nucleotides: TGTGCCAGCAGCGGGACAGGAATCCTCTCTGAGGCCAACGTCCTGACTTTC. This sequence encodes CASSGTGILSEANVLTF.

On this clonotype: A clone one base away is much larger, so this may be a read error. This chain links TRBV4-2 with TRBJ2-1; no firm D call. CDR3 size: 15 residues. Germline V gives CDR1 LGHNA, CDR2 YNFKEQ. The CDR3 loop reads CACSQAIGTYNEQFF. The CDR3 DNA reads TGTGCCTGCAGCCAAGCCATTGGGACCTACAATGAGCAGTTCTTC.

The V gene is TRBV20-1, the J gene TRBJ2-1; 7 bases fit TRBD2. The CDR3 contains 16 residues. V lost 3 bases to trimming and J lost 0 bases; unmatched junction nucleotides: 8. Germline assignment: CDR1 DFQATT and CDR2 SNEGSKA (reference sequence). The CDR3 nucleotides are TGCAGTGCTAGTCCGGCTAGCGGAAACTCCTACAATGAGCAGTTCTTC. This codes for CSASPASGNSYNEQFF.

CDR3 sequence reads: CASRPMRAGNTIYF. As DNA, the CDR3 is TGTGCCAGCAGACCAATGCGGGCCGGAAACACCATATATTTT. The rearrangement links TRBV6-1 to TRBJ1-3; D gene unclear. V lost 6 bases to trimming and J lost 4 bases, with 13 bases between them. Germline CDR1 MNHNS, CDR2 SASEGT. The CDR3 has 14 amino acids.

The V call is TRBV2, the J call TRBJ1-5; TRBD1 matches 9 bases. The CDR3 extends over 15 amino acids. Germline CDR1 is SNHLY and CDR2 is FYNNEI. V lost 6 bases and J lost 0; bases outside the gene matches: 3. CDR3 sequence reads: CASRGDRDSNQPQHF. CDR3 bases: TGTGCCAGCAGGGGGGACAGGGATAGCAATCAGCCCCAGCATTTT.

The sample holds a few counts of this clonotype. V is TRBV10-3 and J is TRBJ1-6; 8 bases are shared with TRBD1. The CDR3 sequence is 15 residues long. The germline V gene has CDR1 ENHRY and CDR2 SYGVKD. J lost 6 bases, V lost 10 bases, and 11 bases had no gene match. The CDR3 spells CASNGQGACNSPLHF. The CDR3 DNA reads as TGTGCCAGCAACGGACAGGGCGCCTGTAATTCACCCCTCCACTTT.

Many counts were recorded for this clonotype. The V call is TRBV10-2, the J call TRBJ2-1; TRBD1 matches at 9 bases. Trimming at V came to 3 bases and at J to 6 bases, leaving 3 bases not matched to a gene. CDR3 length equals 14 residues. Germline CDR1 is WSHSY and CDR2 is SAAADI. The CDR3 sequence: CASSEQGAFNEQFF. The CDR3, as DNA: TGCGCCAGCAGTGAACAGGGGGCTTTCAATGAGCAGTTCTTC.

This clonotype was seen many times. CDR3 amino acids: CSAASGTRSYNEQFF. CDR3 nucleotides: TGCAGTGCGGCTAGCGGGACCCGCTCCTACAATGAGCAGTTCTTC. V is TRBV20-1 and J is TRBJ2-1; TRBD2 matches 9 bases. The germline gives CDR1 DFQATT, CDR2 SNEGSKA (reference sequence). V trimming: 6 bases; J trimming: 0 bases; junction bases outside the gene matches: 6. This CDR3 contains 15 residues.

The chain combines TRBV20-1 with TRBJ2-3; D might be TRBD2 (6 bases). Germline CDR1 reads DFQATT; CDR2 reads SNEGSKA (reference sequence). Trimming removed 4 bases from V and 3 bases from J, with 20 bases in between. This CDR3 comprises 16 residues. CDR3 sequence reads: CSAIAGSGWGTDTQYF. The CDR3 DNA is TGCAGTGCTATAGCCGGGAGCGGGTGGGGTACAGATACGCAGTATTTT.

This clonotype has ten or more counts. The chain uses TRBV6-1 and TRBJ2-1; 7 nucleotides align to TRBD1. The V segment lost 2 bases and the J segment 5 bases; nucleotides outside the gene matches: 6. CDR3 length equals 15 residues. Germline assignment: CDR1 MNHNS and CDR2 SASEGT. The DNA of the CDR3 is TGTGCCAGCAGTGAACAGGGGGTAAGCCACAATGAGCAGTTCTTC. Translated: CASSEQGVSHNEQFF.

This clonotype was picked up many times. The chain couples TRBV20-1 to TRBJ1-1; tentatively, D is TRBD1 (5 bases). Germline V CDR1 and CDR2: DFQATT, SNEGSKA (reference sequence). The CDR3 is 15 amino acids. The V end was cut by 0 bases, the J end by 8 bases, with 19 bases between. CDR3 amino acids: CSARDPSSGLEEAFF. DNA of the CDR3: TGCAGTGCTAGAGATCCAAGTTCAGGGCTTGAAGAAGCTTTCTTT.

J is TRBJ1-1 and V is TRBV6-1; the D gene is possibly TRBD1 (5 bases). V lost 8 bases to trimming and J lost 6 bases, with 13 bases between them. Germline V gene data show CDR1 as MNHNS and CDR2 as SASEGT. The CDR3 is 12 residues long. The CDR3 sequence: CASSGRAAEAFF. In nucleotides, the CDR3 is TGTGCCAGCTCGGGCAGGGCCGCTGAAGCTTTCTTT.

This chain uses TRBV19 with TRBJ2-5; D ambiguous. The CDR3 has 13 residues. Germline V gives CDR1 LNHDA, CDR2 SQIVND (reference sequence). The germline V and J ends were trimmed by 6 bases and 9 bases, with 17 bases remaining between them. The CDR3 DNA sequence: TGTGCCAGTAGGGACCCCTTCGGTTGGGCCCAGTACTTC. It specifies CASRDPFGWAQYF.

This rearrangement joins TRBV10-1 to TRBJ1-6; D unclear. CDR1 is WNHNN and CDR2 is SYGVQD in the germline V gene (reference sequence). The V gene lost 9 bases and the J gene lost 1 base, with 7 bases spanning the gap. The CDR3 runs 13 residues. CDR3 sequence: CASRKSYNSPLHF. The CDR3 region has the DNA TGCGCCAGTCGGAAGTCCTATAATTCACCCCTCCACTTT.

This clonotype showed up many times. The gene calls are TRBV6-2 or TRBV6-3 and TRBJ1-2; no firm D call. Germline loops: CDR1 MNHEY, CDR2 SVGEGT. The CDR3 is 13 residues long. The germline V and J ends were trimmed by 6 bases and 3 bases, with 11 bases remaining between them. The CDR3 spells CASRSSGDYGYTF. In DNA, the CDR3 is TGTGCCAGCAGGTCGAGCGGGGACTATGGCTACACCTTC.

The chain couples TRBV7-2 to TRBJ1-2; D not certain. Trimming removed 4 bases at V and 4 bases at J, with 7 bases between. Germline values: CDR1 SGHTA, CDR2 FQGNSA. CDR3 length: 12 amino acids. The DNA of the CDR3 is TGTGCCAGCAGCTCCGACCTCTATGGCTACACCTTC. It codes for CASSSDLYGYTF.